The present T cell receptor beta chain was sequenced within a study of response to subunit inactivated influenza vaccine. The CDR3 length is 14 residues. The trim removed 6 bases at V and 3 bases at J, leaving 3 bases unmatched. Each CDR3 protein is one row after TCRdb ran MiXCR on the RT-PCR reads. Of 500,000 to 750,000 distinct CDR3 sequences listed, 11% to 15% are singletons. Study outcomes and limitations: Researchers suggested that each seasonal influenza vaccination recruits few new T cells.

This clonotype came up a few times. Its matching antigen is unknown. The starting material was PBMCs from blood, obtained approximately 13 days after vaccination. The chain uses TRBV12-3 or TRBV12-4 and TRBJ2-1; 9 nucleotides match TRBD2. The TCR originated in a man aged 45-65 years who received an inactivated influenza vaccine. The CDR3 is CASSHSGGYNEQFF. The CDR3 DNA reads as TGTGCCAGCAGCCATAGCGGGGGCTACAATGAGCAGTTCTTC.